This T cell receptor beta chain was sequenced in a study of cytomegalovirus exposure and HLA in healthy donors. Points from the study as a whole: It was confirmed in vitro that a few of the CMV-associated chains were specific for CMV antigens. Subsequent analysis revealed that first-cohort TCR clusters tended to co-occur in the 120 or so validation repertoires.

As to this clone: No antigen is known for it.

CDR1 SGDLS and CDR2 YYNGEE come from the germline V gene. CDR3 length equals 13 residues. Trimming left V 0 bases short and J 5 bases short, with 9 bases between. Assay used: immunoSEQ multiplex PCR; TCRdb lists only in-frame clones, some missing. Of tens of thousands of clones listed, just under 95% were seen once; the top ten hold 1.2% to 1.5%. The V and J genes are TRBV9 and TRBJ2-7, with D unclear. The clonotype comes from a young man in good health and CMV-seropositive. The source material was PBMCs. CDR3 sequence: CASSVGARDEQYF. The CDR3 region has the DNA TGTGCCAGCAGCGTAGGAGCCCGGGACGAGCAGTACTTC.